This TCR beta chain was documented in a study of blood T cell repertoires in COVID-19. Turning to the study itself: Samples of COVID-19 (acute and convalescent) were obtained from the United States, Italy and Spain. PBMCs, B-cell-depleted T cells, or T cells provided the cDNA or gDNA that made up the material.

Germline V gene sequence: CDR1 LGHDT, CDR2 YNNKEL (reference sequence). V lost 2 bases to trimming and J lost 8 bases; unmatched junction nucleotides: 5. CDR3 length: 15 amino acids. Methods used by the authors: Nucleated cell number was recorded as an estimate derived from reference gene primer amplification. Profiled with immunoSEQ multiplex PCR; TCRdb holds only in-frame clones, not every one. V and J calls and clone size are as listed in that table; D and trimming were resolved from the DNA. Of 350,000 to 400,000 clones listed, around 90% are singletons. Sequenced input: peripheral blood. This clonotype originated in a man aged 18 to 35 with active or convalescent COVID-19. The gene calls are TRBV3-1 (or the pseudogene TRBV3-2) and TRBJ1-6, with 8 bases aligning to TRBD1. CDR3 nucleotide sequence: TGTGCCAGCAGCCAACCTGGGACAGGATATTCACCCCTCCACTTT. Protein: CASSQPGTGYSPLHF.